One T cell receptor beta chain is described in this entry. What it binds is unknown. The source of the sample is a study of CD8 T cells in ankylosing spondylitis. General study points: From matched ankylosing spondylitis synovial fluid, disease-linked clones were reportedly recovered at significantly enriched levels. Earlier literature documents some of the motif variants in reactive arthritis synovial fluid and blood. With a CD8+ phenotype, disease-linked clones were relatively rare in peripheral blood. Roughly eight highly homologous variants formed a TCR beta motif that appeared characteristic of ankylosing spondylitis blood.

CDR1 KGHDR and CDR2 SFDVKD come from the germline V gene. This CDR3 contains 15 residues. V lost 3 bases and J lost 7; bases outside the gene matches: 7. Quantitative molecular-barcoded 5'-RACE generated the TCR beta libraries. A single record per CDR3 protein comes from TCRdb applying MiXCR to the 5' RACE reads. Among about 330,000 distinct CDR3 sequences listed, 8% were seen once. The sequencing input was blood, either unsorted or a sorted T cell fraction (not recorded which). This receptor was taken from a male donor with ankylosing spondylitis. V gene TRBV24-1 combines with J gene TRBJ2-5; 10 bases are shared with TRBD2. This chain's CDR3 is CATSDPGTSDGTQYF. The CDR3, as DNA: TGTGCCACCAGTGATCCCGGGACTAGCGATGGGACCCAGTACTTC.